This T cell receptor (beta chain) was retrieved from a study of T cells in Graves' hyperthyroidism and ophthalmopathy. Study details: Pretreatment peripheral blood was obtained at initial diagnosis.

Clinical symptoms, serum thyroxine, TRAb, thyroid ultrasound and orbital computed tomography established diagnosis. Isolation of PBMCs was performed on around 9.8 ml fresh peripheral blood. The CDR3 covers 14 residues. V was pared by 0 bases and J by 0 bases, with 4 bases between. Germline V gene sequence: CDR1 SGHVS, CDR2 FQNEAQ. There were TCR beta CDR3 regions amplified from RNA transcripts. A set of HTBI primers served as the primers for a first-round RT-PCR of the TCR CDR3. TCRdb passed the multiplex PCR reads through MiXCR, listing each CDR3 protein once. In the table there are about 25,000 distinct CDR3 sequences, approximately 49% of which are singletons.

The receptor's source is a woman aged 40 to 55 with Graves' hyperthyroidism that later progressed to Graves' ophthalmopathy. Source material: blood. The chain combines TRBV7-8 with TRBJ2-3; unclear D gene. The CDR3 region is CASSLARSTDTQYF. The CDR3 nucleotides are TGTGCCAGCAGCTTAGCCCGGAGCACAGATACGCAGTATTTT.